This T cell receptor beta chain was captured by sequencing in a study of T-cell reconstitution after alpha-beta-depleted transplantation in children. Overall study results and limits: One year post-transplant, T-cell counts and diversity were largely derived from T cells produced anew.

On this clonotype itself: As yet, its antigen is unknown.

V shed 5 bases and J 4 bases; nucleotides not matched to a gene: 3. Germline V gene sequence: CDR1 SGHAT, CDR2 FQDESV (reference sequence). The CDR3 consists of 16 residues. TCRbeta library preparation incorporated unique molecular identifiers. From the PCR reads, TCRdb called clonotypes with MiXCR, one entry per CDR3 protein. In the table there are 550,000 to 800,000 distinct CDR3 sequences, roughly 13% of which are singletons. The sample consisted of PBMCs, taken before TCRalphabeta/CD19-depleted stem cell transplant. The genes are TRBV11-1 and TRBJ2-2, with 14 bases aligning to TRBD2. The sequence was obtained from a girl aged 2 to 10 with congenital amegakaryocytic thrombocytopenia, due to receive a stem cell transplant. Here the CDR3 reads CASSLTSGRATGELFF. CDR3 DNA sequence: TGTGCCAGCAGCCTGACTAGCGGGAGGGCCACCGGGGAGCTGTTTTTT. The variable domain in full, completed from reference TRBV11-1 and TRBJ2-2, reads EAEVAQSPRYKITEKSQAVAFWCDPISGHATLYWYRQILGQGPELLVQFQDESVVDDSQLPKDRFSAERLKGVDSTLKIQPAELGDSAMYLCASSLTSGRATGELFFGEGSRLTVL.